This T cell receptor beta chain was recorded in a study of T cell responses to AZD1222 COVID-19 vaccine. Overall study findings and caveats: Repertoire sampling happened only post peak T cell response. Donors skewed white British and female; clonal diversity was possibly underestimated. Only a handful of AZD1222 recipients, six or seven in all, had baseline seropositivity. Spike-specific TCR breadth rose after two AZD1222 doses, and depth rose as well.

The repertoire was sequenced with immunoSEQ multiplex PCR; TCRdb's copy has only in-frame clones and lacks some. In the table there are around 120,000 clones, approximately 90% of which are singletons. V shed 6 bases and J shed 5 bases, with 20 bases lying between them. Per the germline V gene, CDR1 is SNHLY and CDR2 is FYNNEI. CDR3 length: 16 residues. For this clone: Its target is not known.

Sequencing was performed on peripheral blood, taken on day 0 of AZD1222 vaccination. The TCR originated in an adult in good health. This rearrangement joins TRBV2 to TRBJ1-5; no clear D. In DNA form, the CDR3 reads TGTGCCAGCAGGAGAGCGGTTACTTATGGATATCAGCCCCAGCATTTT. Encoded protein: CASRRAVTYGYQPQHF.